This entry lists 2 T cell receptor beta chains sequenced from one sample in a study of T-cell memory formation after mild COVID-19. TCRdb called the 5' RACE reads again in MiXCR, with one record for every CDR3 protein. Of 120,000 or so distinct CDR3 sequences in the sample, roughly 15% were seen once. The sequenced sample consisted of PBMCs or a T cell subset sorted from them (not recorded which). The receptors originated from an adult woman who had mild COVID-19 (a few samples of this study predate the infection). Cell type and time point are not known.

A few counts support this clonotype. This CDR3 is CASSRTGTSQETQYF. CDR3 in DNA: TGTGCCAGCAGCCGGACCGGGACTAGCCAAGAGACCCAGTACTTC. The chain combines TRBV7-3 with TRBJ2-5, with 8 bases fitting TRBD2. The CDR3 has 15 amino acids. Germline V lookup: CDR1 SGHTA, CDR2 FQGTGA. V lost 5 bases and J lost 1; bases outside the gene matches: 6.

This rearrangement joins TRBV10-3 to TRBJ1-1; D not certain. V lost 7 bases to trimming and J lost 0 bases, with 9 bases between them. Germline loops: CDR1 ENHRY, CDR2 SYGVKD. This CDR3 has 13 amino acids. CDR3 loop: CAITGEVNTEAFF. The CDR3, as DNA: TGTGCCATCACCGGGGAGGTGAACACTGAAGCTTTCTTT.